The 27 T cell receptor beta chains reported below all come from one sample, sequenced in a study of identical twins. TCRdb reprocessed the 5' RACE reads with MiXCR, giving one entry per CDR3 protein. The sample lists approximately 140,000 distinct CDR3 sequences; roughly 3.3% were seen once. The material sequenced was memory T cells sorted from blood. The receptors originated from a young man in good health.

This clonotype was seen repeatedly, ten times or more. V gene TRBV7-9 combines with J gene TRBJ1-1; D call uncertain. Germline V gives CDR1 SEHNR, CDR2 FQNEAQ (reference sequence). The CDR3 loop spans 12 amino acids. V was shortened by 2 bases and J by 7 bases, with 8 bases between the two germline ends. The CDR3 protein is CASSLTAGEAFF. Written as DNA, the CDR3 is TGTGCCAGCAGCTTAACGGCGGGTGAAGCTTTCTTT.

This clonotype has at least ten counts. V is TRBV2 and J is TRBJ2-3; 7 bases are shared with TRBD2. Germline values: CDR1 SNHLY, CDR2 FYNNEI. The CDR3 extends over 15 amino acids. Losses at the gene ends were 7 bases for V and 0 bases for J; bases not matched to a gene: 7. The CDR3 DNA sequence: TGTGCCAGCACCGCGGGAGTAGCTAGCACAGATACGCAGTATTTT. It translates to CASTAGVASTDTQYF.

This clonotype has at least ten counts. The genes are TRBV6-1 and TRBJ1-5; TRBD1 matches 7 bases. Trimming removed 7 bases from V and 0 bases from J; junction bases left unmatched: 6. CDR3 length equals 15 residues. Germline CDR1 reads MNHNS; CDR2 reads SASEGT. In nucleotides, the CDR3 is TGTGCCAGCACCCCGACAGGGAGTAGCAATCAGCCCCAGCATTTT. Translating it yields CASTPTGSSNQPQHF.

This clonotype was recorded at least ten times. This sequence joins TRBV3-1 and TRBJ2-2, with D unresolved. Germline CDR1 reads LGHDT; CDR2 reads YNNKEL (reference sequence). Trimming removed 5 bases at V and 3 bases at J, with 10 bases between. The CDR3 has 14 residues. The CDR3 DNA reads TGTGCCAGCAGCAGCACCCCATACACCGGGGAGCTGTTTTTT. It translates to CASSSTPYTGELFF.

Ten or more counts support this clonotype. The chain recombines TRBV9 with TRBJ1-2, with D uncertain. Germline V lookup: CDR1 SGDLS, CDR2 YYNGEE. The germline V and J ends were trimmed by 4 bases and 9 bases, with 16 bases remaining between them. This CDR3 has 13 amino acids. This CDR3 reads CASSPRGIYSYTF. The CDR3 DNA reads TGTGCCAGCAGCCCCCGAGGTATCTACAGCTACACCTTC.

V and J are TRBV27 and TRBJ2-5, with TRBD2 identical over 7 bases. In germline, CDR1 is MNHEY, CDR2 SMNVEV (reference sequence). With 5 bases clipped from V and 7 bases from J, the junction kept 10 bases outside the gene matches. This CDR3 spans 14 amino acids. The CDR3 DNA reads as TGTGCCAGCAGTGTCCCCGGAGGCGGGAGGACCCAGTACTTC. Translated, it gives CASSVPGGGRTQYF.

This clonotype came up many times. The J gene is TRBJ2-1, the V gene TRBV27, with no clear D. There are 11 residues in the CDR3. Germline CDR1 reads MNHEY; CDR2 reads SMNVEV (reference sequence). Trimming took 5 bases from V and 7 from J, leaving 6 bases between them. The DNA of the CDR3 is TGTGCCAGCAGTACACGGAATGAGCAGTTCTTC. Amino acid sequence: CASSTRNEQFF.

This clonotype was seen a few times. The CDR3 sequence is CASSPRAGGAGSYLDNEQFF. CDR3 nucleotides: TGTGCCAGCAGCCCCCGAGCGGGTGGTGCGGGAAGTTATCTGGATAATGAGCAGTTCTTC. This sequence joins TRBV7-7 and TRBJ2-1; a weak D match, TRBD2 (6 bases). This CDR3 is 20 amino acids long. Germline lookup yields CDR1 SSHAT and CDR2 FNYEAQ (reference sequence). V lost 5 bases and J lost 7, with 33 bases in between.

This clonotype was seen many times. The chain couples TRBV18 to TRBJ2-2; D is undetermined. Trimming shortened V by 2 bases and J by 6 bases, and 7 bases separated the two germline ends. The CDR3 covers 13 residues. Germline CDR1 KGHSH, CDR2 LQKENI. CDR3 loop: CASSPTLAGELFF. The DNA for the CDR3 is TGTGCCAGCTCACCAACGTTGGCCGGGGAGCTGTTTTTT.

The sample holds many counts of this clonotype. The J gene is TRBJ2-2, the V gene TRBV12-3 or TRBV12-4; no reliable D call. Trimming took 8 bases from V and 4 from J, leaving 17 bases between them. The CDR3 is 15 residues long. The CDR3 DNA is TGTGCCAGCCGTTCGGACCGTTTGAGCACCGGGGAGCTGTTTTTT. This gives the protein CASRSDRLSTGELFF.

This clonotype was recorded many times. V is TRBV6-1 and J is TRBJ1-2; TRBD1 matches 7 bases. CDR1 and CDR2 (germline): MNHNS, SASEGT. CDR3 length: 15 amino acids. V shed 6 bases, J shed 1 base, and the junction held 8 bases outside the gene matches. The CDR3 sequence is CASSPTGFINYGYTF. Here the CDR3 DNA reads TGTGCCAGCAGCCCGACAGGGTTCATTAACTATGGCTACACCTTC.

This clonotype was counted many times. The CDR3 region has the DNA TGCGCCAGCAGCTGGAACGGACAGGGCAACACTGAAGCTTTCTTT. Protein sequence: CASSWNGQGNTEAFF. V gene TRBV5-1 combines with J gene TRBJ1-1, with TRBD1 matching over 8 bases. The J segment lost 2 bases and the V segment lost 3 bases, leaving 6 bases of the junction unmatched. CDR1 and CDR2 from the germline V gene are SGHRS and YFSETQ. The CDR3 extends over 15 amino acids.

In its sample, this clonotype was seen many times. CDR3 in DNA: TGTGCCAGCAGCTTGGGTCGGTATGGACGGGAGCAGTTCTTC. This codes for CASSLGRYGREQFF. The gene calls are TRBV5-8 and TRBJ2-1; D is uncertain. The CDR3 spans 14 residues. V was clipped by 0 bases and J by 10 bases, with 14 bases between them. The germline CDR1 and CDR2 sequences are SGHTS and YDEGEE.

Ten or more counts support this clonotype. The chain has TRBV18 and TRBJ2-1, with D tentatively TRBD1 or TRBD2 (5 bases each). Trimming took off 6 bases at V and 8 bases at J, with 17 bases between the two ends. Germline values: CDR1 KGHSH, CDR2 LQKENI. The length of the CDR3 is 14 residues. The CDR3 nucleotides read TGTGCCAGCTCCCCGCCGGGGCTTTTAGATGAGCAGTTCTTC. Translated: CASSPPGLLDEQFF.

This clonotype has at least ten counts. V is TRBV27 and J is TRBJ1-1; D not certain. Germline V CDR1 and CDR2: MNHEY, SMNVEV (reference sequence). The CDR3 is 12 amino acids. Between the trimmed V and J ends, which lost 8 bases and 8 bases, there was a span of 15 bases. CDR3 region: CASATLLAEAFF. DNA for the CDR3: TGTGCCAGCGCGACGTTGCTGGCCGAAGCTTTCTTT.

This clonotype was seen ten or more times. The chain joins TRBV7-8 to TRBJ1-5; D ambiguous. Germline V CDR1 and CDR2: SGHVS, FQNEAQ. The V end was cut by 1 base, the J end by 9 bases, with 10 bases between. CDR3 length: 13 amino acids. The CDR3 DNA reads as TGTGCCAGCAGCTTAGTTATTACCTGGCCCCAGCATTTT. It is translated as CASSLVITWPQHF.

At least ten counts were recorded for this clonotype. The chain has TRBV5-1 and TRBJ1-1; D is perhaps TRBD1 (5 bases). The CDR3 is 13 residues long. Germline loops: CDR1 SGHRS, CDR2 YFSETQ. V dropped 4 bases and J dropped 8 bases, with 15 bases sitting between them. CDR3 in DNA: TGCGCCAGCAGCAGAGCAGGGCCGAGGGAAGCTTTCTTT. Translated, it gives CASSRAGPREAFF.

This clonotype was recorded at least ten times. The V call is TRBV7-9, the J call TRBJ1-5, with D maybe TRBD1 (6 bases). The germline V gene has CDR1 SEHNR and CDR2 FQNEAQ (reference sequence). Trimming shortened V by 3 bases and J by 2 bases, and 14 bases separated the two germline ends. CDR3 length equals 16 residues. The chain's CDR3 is CASSFFKGGGNQPQHF. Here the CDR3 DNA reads TGTGCCAGCAGCTTCTTCAAGGGGGGTGGCAATCAGCCCCAGCATTTT. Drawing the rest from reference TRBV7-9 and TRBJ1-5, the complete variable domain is DTGVSQNPRHKITKRGQNVTFRCDPISEHNRLYWYRQTLGQGPEFLTYFQNEAQLEKSRLLSDRFSAERPKGSFSTLEIQRTEQGDSAMYLCASSFFKGGGNQPQHFGDGTRLSIL.

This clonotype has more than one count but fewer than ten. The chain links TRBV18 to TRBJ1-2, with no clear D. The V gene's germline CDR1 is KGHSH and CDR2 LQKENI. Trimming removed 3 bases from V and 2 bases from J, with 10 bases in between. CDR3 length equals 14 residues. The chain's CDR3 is CASSPVEANYGYTF. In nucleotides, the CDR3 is TGTGCCAGCTCACCGGTTGAGGCCAACTATGGCTACACCTTC.

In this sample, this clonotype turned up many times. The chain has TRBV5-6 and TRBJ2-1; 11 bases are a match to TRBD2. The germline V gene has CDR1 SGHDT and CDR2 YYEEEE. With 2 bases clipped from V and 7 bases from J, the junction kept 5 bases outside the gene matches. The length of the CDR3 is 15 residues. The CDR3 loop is CASSFPSGRSNEQFF. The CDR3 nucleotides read TGTGCCAGCAGCTTTCCTAGCGGGAGGTCGAATGAGCAGTTCTTC.

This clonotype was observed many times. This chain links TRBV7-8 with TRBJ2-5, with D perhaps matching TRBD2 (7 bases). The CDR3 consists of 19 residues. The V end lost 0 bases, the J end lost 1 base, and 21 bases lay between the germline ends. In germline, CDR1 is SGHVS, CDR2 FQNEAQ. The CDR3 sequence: CASSLAGGALRNTQETQYF. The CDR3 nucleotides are TGTGCCAGCAGCTTAGCGGGGGGGGCCCTACGGAATACCCAAGAGACCCAGTACTTC.

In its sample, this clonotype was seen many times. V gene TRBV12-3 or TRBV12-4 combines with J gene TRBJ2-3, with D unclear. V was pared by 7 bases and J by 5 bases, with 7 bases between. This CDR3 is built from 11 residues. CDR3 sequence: CASTERDTQYF. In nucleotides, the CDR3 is TGTGCCAGCACAGAGAGAGATACGCAGTATTTT.

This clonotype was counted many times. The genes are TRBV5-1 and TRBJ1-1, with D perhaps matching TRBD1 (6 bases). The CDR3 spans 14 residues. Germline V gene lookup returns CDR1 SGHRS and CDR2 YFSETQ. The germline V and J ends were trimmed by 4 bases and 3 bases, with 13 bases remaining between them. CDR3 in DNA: TGCGCCAGCAGCCGCGAGGACAGATACACTGAAGCTTTCTTT. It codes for CASSREDRYTEAFF.

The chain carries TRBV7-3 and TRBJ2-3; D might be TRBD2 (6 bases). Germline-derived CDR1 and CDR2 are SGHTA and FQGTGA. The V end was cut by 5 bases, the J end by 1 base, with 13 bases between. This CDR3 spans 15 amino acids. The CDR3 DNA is TGTGCCAGCAGCCTGGGACTGGGACGCACAGATACGCAGTATTTT. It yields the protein CASSLGLGRTDTQYF.

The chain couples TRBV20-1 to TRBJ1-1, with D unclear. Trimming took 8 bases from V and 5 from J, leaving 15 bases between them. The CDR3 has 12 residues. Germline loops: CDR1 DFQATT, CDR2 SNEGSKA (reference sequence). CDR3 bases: TGCAGTTCCACCTACCCCGGAACTGAAGCTTTCTTT. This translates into CSSTYPGTEAFF.

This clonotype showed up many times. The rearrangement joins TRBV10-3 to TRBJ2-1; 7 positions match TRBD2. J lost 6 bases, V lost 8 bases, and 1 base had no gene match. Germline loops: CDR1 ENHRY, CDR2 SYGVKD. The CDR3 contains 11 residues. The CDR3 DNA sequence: TGTGCCATCGGGGGGGGCAATGAGCAGTTCTTC. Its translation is CAIGGGNEQFF.

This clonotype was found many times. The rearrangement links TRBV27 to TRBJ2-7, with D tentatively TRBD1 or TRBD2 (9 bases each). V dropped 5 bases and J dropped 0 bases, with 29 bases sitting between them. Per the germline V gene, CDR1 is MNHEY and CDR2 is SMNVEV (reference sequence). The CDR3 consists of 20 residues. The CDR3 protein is CASSQRRDRVRTSDSYEQYF. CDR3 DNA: TGTGCCAGCAGTCAGCGCCGGGACAGGGTCCGGACTAGCGACTCCTACGAGCAGTACTTC.